This TCR beta chain stems from a study of OX40 agonist ivuxolimab in advanced cancers. About the research overall: A partial response was reached by three patients: one with hepatocellular carcinoma and two with cutaneous melanoma. Whole-study findings and limits: Partial responders receiving 0.1-3.0 mg/kg showed among the lowest clonal expansion.

The repertoire was sequenced with immunoSEQ multiplex PCR; TCRdb's copy has only in-frame clones and lacks some. Among tens of thousands of clones listed, roughly 94% were seen once. On this clone: Its antigen is unidentified.

It was autoimmune disease history or systemic immunosuppression that excluded patients. This CDR3 has 16 residues. The source of this sequence is an adult with an advanced solid tumor such as melanoma, head and neck, liver or kidney cancer. The chain links TRBV21-1 to TRBJ2-5; the DNA was not used to check the table's D call, TRBD1. The DNA end is a closer match to TRBJ2-7, so the J assignment may be wrong. TRBV21-1 corresponds to a pseudogene. The sequenced sample was CD4+ or CD8+ T cells sorted from blood, obtained in a trial of the OX40 agonist ivuxolimab. The CDR3 nucleotides read TGTGCCAGCAGCTTGACCCCCGGGACAGCTCGCTACGAGCAGTACTTC. Translating gives CASSLTPGTARYEQYF.